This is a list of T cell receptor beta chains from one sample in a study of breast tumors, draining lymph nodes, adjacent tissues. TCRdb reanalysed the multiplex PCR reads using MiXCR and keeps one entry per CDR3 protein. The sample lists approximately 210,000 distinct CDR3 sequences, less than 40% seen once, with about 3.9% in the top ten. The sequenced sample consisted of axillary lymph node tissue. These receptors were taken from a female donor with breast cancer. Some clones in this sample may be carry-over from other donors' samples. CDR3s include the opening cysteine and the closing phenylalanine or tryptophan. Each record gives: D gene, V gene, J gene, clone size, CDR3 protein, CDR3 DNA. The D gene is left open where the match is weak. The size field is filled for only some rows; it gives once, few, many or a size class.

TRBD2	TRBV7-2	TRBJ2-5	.	CASSLKGGWEETQYF	TGTGCCAGCAGCTTAAAGGGAGGGTGGGAAGAGACCCAGTACTTC
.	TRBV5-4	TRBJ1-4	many	CASSLEAGRDEKLFF	TGTGCCAGCAGCTTGGAAGCGGGGAGGGATGAAAAACTGTTTTTT
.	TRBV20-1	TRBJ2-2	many	CSVSGERNTGELFF	TGCAGTGTTTCGGGAGAGAGGAACACCGGGGAGCTGTTTTTT
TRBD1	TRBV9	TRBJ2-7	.	CASSGGQGDYEQYF	TGTGCCAGCAGCGGGGGACAGGGGGACTACGAGCAGTACTTC
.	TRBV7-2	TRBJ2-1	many	CASSRSYNEQFF	TGTGCCAGCAGTAGGAGTTACAATGAGCAGTTCTTC
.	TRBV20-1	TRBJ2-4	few	CSASPPSLATKNIQYF	TGCAGTGCCTCCCCCCCAAGCCTAGCAACCAAAAACATTCAGTACTTC
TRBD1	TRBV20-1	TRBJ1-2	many	CSAIPPTGNYGYTF	TGCAGTGCAATACCCCCGACAGGGAACTATGGCTACACCTTC
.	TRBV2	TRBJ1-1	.	CASSEVPGNADTEAFF	TGTGCCAGCAGTGAAGTCCCGGGTAACGCGGACACTGAAGCTTTCTTT
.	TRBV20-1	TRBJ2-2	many	CSARDIRQGTTGELFF	TGCAGTGCTAGAGACATACGGCAGGGAACCACCGGGGAGCTGTTTTTT
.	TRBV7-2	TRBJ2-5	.	CASSLVGFRGAGEPQYF	TGTGCCAGCAGCTTAGTGGGGTTTAGGGGCGCCGGTGAGCCCCAGTACTTC
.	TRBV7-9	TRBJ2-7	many	CASSGRDEFHEQYF	TGTGCCAGCAGCGGCAGGGACGAGTTCCACGAGCAGTACTTC
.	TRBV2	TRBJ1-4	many	CASNPDRGDEKLFF	TGTGCCAGCAACCCGGACAGAGGGGATGAAAAACTGTTTTTT
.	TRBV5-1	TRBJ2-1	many	CASSAHDSTNEQFF	TGCGCCAGCAGCGCCCACGACAGTACCAATGAGCAGTTCTTC
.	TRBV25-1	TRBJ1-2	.	CASSEWGAGGYTF	TGTGCCAGCAGTGAATGGGGTGCAGGGGGCTACACCTTC
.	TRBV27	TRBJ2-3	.	CASSLYRERRTDTQYF	TGTGCCAGCAGTTTATACCGGGAGAGAAGAACAGATACGCAGTATTTT
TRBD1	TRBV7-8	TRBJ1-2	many	CASSLEGTANYGYTF	TGTGCCAGCAGCTTAGAGGGGACAGCTAACTATGGCTACACCTTC
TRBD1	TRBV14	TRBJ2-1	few	CASNRDRVKDEQFF	TGTGCCAGCAACCGGGACAGGGTGAAGGATGAGCAGTTCTTC
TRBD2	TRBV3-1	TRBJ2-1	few	CASSHPGLAVGDNEQFF	TGTGCCAGCAGCCACCCGGGACTAGCGGTGGGGGACAATGAGCAGTTCTTC
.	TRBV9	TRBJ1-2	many	CASSVVGGGYTF	TGTGCCAGCAGCGTAGTAGGGGGTGGCTACACCTTC
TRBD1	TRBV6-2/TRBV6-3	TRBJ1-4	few	CASSGGQGAREKLFF	TGTGCCAGCAGTGGAGGACAGGGGGCAAGAGAAAAACTGTTTTTT
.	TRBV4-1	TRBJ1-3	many	CASSQDLGPGNTIYF	TGCGCCAGCAGCCAAGATTTGGGCCCTGGAAACACCATATATTTT
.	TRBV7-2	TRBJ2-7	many	CASGPGTEYYEQYF	TGTGCCAGCGGACCCGGGACGGAATACTACGAGCAGTACTTC
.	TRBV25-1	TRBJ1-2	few	CASSAYGASHYGYTF	TGTGCCAGCAGTGCTTATGGGGCAAGCCACTATGGCTACACCTTC
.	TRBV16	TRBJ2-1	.	CASSQNTYNEQFF	TGTGCCAGCAGCCAAAACACTTACAATGAGCAGTTCTTC
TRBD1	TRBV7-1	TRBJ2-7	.	CASSSRGRTYEQYF	TGTGCCAGCAGCTCTAGGGGGCGTACCTACGAGCAGTACTTC
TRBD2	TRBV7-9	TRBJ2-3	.	CASSAEVRLAGLEDTQYF	TGTGCCAGCAGCGCAGAGGTGAGACTAGCGGGTCTGGAAGATACGCAGTATTTT
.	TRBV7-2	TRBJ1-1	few	CASRVPAPRNTEAFF	TGTGCCAGCAGAGTCCCGGCACCGAGGAACACTGAAGCTTTCTTT
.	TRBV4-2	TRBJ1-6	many	CASSPGGENRAGSPLHF	TGTGCCAGCAGCCCTGGGGGGGAAAACAGGGCAGGCTCACCCCTCCACTTT
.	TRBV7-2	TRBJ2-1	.	CASRQDRSSYDEQFF	TGTGCCAGCAGGCAGGACCGGAGCTCCTACGATGAGCAGTTCTTC
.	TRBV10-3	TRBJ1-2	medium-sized	CAISESGVRSGYTF	TGTGCCATCAGTGAGTCTGGGGTTCGCAGTGGCTACACCTTC
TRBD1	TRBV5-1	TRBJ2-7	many	CASSRTPQGASEQYF	TGCGCCAGCAGCAGAACACCACAGGGGGCAAGCGAGCAGTACTTC
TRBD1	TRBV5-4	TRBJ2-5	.	CASSFLGQGQETQYF	TGTGCCAGCAGCTTTTTGGGACAGGGGCAAGAGACCCAGTACTTC
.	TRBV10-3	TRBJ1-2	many	CAISESRQGNYGYTF	TGTGCCATCAGTGAGTCTCGGCAGGGCAACTATGGCTACACCTTC
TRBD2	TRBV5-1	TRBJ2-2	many	CASRGSGGLANTGELFF	TGCGCCAGCCGTGGGAGCGGGGGGCTCGCGAACACCGGGGAGCTGTTTTTT
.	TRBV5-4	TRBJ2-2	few	CASSLAGTLLGELFF	TGTGCCAGCAGCTTGGCCGGGACCCTACTCGGGGAGCTGTTTTTT
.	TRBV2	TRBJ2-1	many	CASSVLRGNNEQFF	TGTGCCAGCAGTGTTTTGAGGGGGAACAATGAGCAGTTCTTC
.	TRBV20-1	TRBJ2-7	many	CSAISTVSYEQYF	TGCAGTGCTATCTCGACAGTCTCCTACGAGCAGTACTTC
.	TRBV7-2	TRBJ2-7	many	CASSLASGTEADEQYF	TGTGCCAGCAGCTTAGCCTCCGGGACGGAAGCCGACGAGCAGTACTTC
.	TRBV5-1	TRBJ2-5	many	CASSREAQETQYF	TGCGCCAGCAGCCGGGAAGCCCAAGAGACCCAGTACTTC
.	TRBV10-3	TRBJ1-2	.	CASSWLRPGAHGYTF	TGTGCCAGCAGTTGGCTCCGACCGGGGGCGCATGGCTACACCTTC